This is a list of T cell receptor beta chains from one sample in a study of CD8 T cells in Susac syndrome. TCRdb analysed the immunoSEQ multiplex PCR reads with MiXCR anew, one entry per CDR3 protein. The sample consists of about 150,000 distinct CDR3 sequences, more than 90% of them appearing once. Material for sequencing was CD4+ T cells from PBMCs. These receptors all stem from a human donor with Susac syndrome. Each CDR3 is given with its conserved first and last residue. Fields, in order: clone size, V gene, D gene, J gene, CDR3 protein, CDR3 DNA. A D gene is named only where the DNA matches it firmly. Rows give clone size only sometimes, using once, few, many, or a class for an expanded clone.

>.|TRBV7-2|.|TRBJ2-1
CASTNSGIHNEQFF
TGTGCCAGCACTAATAGCGGCATCCACAATGAGCAGTTCTTC
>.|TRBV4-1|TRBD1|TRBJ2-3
CASSLGWTGASTDTQYF
TGCGCCAGCAGCCTCGGATGGACAGGCGCTAGCACAGATACGCAGTATTTT
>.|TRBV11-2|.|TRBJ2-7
CASSFGARALYEQYF
TGTGCCAGCAGCTTCGGGGCCCGGGCGCTCTACGAGCAGTACTTC
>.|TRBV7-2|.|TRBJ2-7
CASSLGRGGYEQYF
TGTGCCAGCAGCTTAGGGCGTGGGGGGTACGAGCAGTACTTC
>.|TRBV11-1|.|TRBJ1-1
CASSLFLLDTEAFF
TGTGCCAGCAGCCTGTTTCTTCTGGACACTGAAGCTTTCTTT
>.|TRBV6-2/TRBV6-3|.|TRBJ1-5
CASSYSGLGNQPQHF
TGTGCCAGCAGTTACTCAGGGCTTGGCAATCAGCCCCAGCATTTT
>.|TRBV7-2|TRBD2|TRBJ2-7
CASSLGSGPSYEQYF
TGTGCCAGCAGCTTAGGTAGCGGGCCCTCCTACGAGCAGTACTTC
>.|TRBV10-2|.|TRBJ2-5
CASSEAGLQETQYF
TGCGCCAGCAGTGAAGCAGGGCTTCAAGAGACCCAGTACTTC
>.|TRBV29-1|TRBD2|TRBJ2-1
CSESGGPDEQFF
TGCAGCGAATCGGGGGGGCCGGATGAGCAGTTCTTC
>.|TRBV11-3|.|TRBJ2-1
CASSPRSGEQFF
TGTGCCAGCAGCCCCCGGTCAGGTGAGCAGTTCTTC
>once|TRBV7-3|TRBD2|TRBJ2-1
CASSLTSGGAYNEQFF
TGTGCCAGCAGCTTAACGTCGGGGGGGGCCTACAATGAGCAGTTCTTC
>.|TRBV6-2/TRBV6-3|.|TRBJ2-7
CASMEDGQGEQYF
TGTGCCAGCATGGAGGACGGCCAAGGCGAGCAGTACTTC
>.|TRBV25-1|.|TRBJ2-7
CASSESGRANYEQYF
TGTGCCAGCAGTGAATCGGGCAGGGCCAACTACGAGCAGTACTTC
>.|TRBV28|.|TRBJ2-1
CARMIDPSHNEQFF
TGTGCCAGGATGATAGACCCCAGCCACAATGAGCAGTTCTTC
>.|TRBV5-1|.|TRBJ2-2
CASSPSHTGELFF
TGCGCCAGCAGCCCGAGCCATACCGGGGAGCTGTTTTTT
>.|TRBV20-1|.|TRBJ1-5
CSATGTDNQPQHF
TGCAGTGCGACCGGGACGGACAATCAGCCCCAGCATTTT
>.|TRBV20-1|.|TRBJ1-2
CSASGIYGYTF
TGCAGTGCCAGTGGTATCTATGGCTACACCTTC
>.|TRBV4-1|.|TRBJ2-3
CASSHTQGGLSDTQYF
TGCGCCAGCAGCCACACACAGGGTGGTTTGTCAGATACGCAGTATTTT
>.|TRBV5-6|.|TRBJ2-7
CASSLRGNYEQYF
TGTGCCAGCAGCCTCCGGGGGAACTACGAGCAGTACTTC
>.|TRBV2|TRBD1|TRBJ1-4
CASSPTGGHEKLFF
TGTGCCAGCAGTCCCACAGGGGGCCATGAAAAACTGTTTTTT
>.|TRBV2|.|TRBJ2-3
CASSEGVTDTQYF
TGTGCCAGCAGTGAAGGGGTCACAGATACGCAGTATTTT
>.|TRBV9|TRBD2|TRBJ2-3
CASSLGTSGSGTDTQYF
TGTGCCAGCAGCCTAGGGACTAGCGGGAGTGGCACAGATACGCAGTATTTT
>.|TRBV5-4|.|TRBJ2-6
CASSWTASNSGANVLTF
TGTGCCAGCAGCTGGACAGCCTCAAACTCTGGGGCCAACGTCCTGACTTTC
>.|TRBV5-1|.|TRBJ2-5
CASSLDRRVETQYF
TGCGCCAGCAGCTTGGATCGGAGGGTAGAGACCCAGTACTTC
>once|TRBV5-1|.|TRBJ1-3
CASSLSSGHSGNTIYF
TGCGCCAGCAGCTTGTCGAGCGGTCACTCTGGAAACACCATATATTTT
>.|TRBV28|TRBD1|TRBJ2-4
CASISGTGTWNIQYF
TGTGCCAGCATTTCCGGGACAGGGACATGGAACATTCAGTACTTC
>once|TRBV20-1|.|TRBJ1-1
CSAMRGSTEAFF
TGCAGTGCTATGAGGGGGAGCACTGAAGCTTTCTTT
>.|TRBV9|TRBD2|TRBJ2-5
CASTPGGTQETQYF
TGTGCCAGCACCCCGGGAGGTACCCAAGAGACCCAGTACTTC
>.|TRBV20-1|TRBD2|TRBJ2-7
CSTWRGGAYEQYF
TGCAGTACCTGGCGGGGGGGGGCCTACGAGCAGTACTTC
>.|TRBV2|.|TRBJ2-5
CASSPVMETQYF
TGTGCCAGCAGCCCGGTAATGGAGACCCAGTACTTC
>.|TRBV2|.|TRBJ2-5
CASGPEETQYF
TGTGCCAGCGGGCCGGAGGAGACCCAGTACTTC
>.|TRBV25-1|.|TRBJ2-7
CASTRTGEYYEQYF
TGTGCCAGCACCAGGACCGGAGAATACTACGAGCAGTACTTC
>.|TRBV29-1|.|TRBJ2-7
CSVVGQSYEQYF
TGCAGCGTTGTGGGCCAGTCCTACGAGCAGTACTTC
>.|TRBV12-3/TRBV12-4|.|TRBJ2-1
CASRRSSYNEQFF
TGTGCCAGCAGGCGGAGCTCCTACAATGAGCAGTTCTTC
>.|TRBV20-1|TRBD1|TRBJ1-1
CSATGQLMNTEAFF
TGCAGTGCCACGGGACAGCTCATGAACACTGAAGCTTTCTTT
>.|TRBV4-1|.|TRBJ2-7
CASSLQDQYEQYF
TGCGCCAGCAGCCTACAGGACCAATACGAGCAGTACTTC
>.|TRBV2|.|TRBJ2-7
CASRERVRDIDSYEQYF
TGTGCCAGTAGAGAGAGAGTCCGGGACATAGACTCCTACGAGCAGTACTTC
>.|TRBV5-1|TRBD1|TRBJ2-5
CASSPGGYQETQYF
TGCGCCAGCAGTCCAGGGGGCTACCAAGAGACCCAGTACTTC
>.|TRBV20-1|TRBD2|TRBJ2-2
CSAIRSGGTGELFF
TGCAGTGCTATTAGGAGCGGGGGCACCGGGGAGCTGTTTTTT
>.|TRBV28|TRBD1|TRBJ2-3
CASSSGQGTDTQYF
TGTGCCAGCAGTTCGGGACAGGGAACAGATACGCAGTATTTT
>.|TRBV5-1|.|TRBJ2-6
CASRTDSGANVLTF
TGCGCCAGCAGAACCGACTCTGGGGCCAACGTCCTGACTTTC
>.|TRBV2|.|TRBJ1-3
CASRRDSVGNTIYF
TGTGCCAGCCGCAGGGATTCGGTAGGAAACACCATATATTTT
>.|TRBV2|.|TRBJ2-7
CASTLSRDEQYF
TGTGCCAGCACCCTATCCAGGGACGAGCAGTACTTC
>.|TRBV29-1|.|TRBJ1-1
CSVTGATEAFF
TGCAGCGTGACGGGGGCGACTGAAGCTTTCTTT
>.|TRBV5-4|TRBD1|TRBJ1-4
CASSAGTAPGEKLFF
TGTGCCAGCAGCGCTGGGACAGCCCCGGGGGAAAAACTGTTTTTT
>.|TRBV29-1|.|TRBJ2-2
CSVVPSAGGTGELFF
TGCAGCGTCGTGCCATCGGCAGGCGGCACCGGGGAGCTGTTTTTT
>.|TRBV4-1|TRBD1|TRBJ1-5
CASSQGTGSVEPQHF
TGCGCCAGCAGCCAAGGGACAGGGTCGGTGGAGCCCCAGCATTTT
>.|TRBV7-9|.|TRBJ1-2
CASSLENSGYTF
TGTGCCAGCAGCTTGGAAAACAGTGGCTACACCTTC
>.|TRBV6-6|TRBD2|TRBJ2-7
CASRPSQGTSLREQYF
TGTGCCAGCAGGCCCAGCCAAGGGACTAGCTTGCGAGAGCAGTACTTC
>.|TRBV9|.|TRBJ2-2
CASSRQSGELFF
TGTGCCAGCAGCCGTCAGTCCGGGGAGCTGTTTTTT
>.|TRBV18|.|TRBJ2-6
CASSPVNSGANVLTF
TGTGCCAGCTCACCCGTGAACTCTGGGGCCAACGTCCTGACTTTC
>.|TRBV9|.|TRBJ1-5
CASSPGTFNQPQHF
TGTGCCAGCAGCCCCGGGACATTTAATCAGCCCCAGCATTTT
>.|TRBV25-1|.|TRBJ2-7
CASKIRNEQYF
TGTGCCAGCAAGATTAGGAACGAGCAGTACTTC